This is a list of T cell receptor beta chains from one sample in a study of OX40 agonist ivuxolimab in advanced cancers. This table comes from immunoSEQ multiplex PCR, and its TCRdb copy is limited to in-frame clones, with some not included. Seen here are 80,000 to 130,000 clones, approximately 90% observed once, and the top ten hold 0.31%. The specimen was CD4+ or CD8+ T cells sorted from blood, collected in a trial of the OX40 agonist ivuxolimab. The receptors shown here come from an adult with an advanced solid tumor such as melanoma, head and neck, liver or kidney cancer. Both conserved end residues are part of each CDR3. D genes are given only for firm matches. Clone sizes are given selectively: once, few, many, or a class where the clone is expanded.

V,J,size,D,CDR3,DNA
TRBV29-1,TRBJ2-5,.,.,CSVEISRVGETQYF,TGCAGCGTTGAGATCAGCAGGGTTGGAGAGACCCAGTACTTC
TRBV5-8,TRBJ2-5,.,TRBD1,CASSLTGTGISRETQYF,TGTGCCAGCAGCCTCACCGGGACAGGGATATCCCGGGAGACCCAGTACTTC
TRBV7-3,TRBJ2-7,.,.,CASSLTAGYEQYF,TGTGCCAGCAGCTTAACCGCGGGCTACGAGCAGTACTTC
TRBV7-6,TRBJ2-5,.,.,CASSSTETQYF,TGTGCCAGCAGCTCTACAGAGACCCAGTACTTC
TRBV10-3,TRBJ2-7,.,TRBD2,CAISYSLGTNYEQYF,TGTGCCATCAGCTATTCCTTAGGGACTAACTACGAGCAGTACTTC
TRBV10-2,TRBJ2-1,.,TRBD2,CASSVRLAGLFF,TGCGCCAGCAGTGTGAGGCTAGCGGGATTGTTCTTC
TRBV19,TRBJ2-2,.,TRBD2,CASSNGLAGGRYTGELFF,TGTGCCAGTAGTAATGGACTAGCGGGAGGGAGGTACACCGGGGAGCTGTTTTTT
TRBV19,TRBJ1-3,.,.,CASSTLSSGNTIYF,TGTGCCAGTAGTACCCTCAGCTCTGGAAACACCATATATTTT
TRBV5-1,TRBJ2-7,.,.,CASSAGSYEQYF,TGCGCCAGCAGCGCCGGCAGCTACGAGCAGTACTTC
TRBV4-2,TRBJ1-5,once,.,CASSQDVDLGQPQHF,TGTGCCAGCAGCCAAGATGTCGACTTAGGGCAGCCCCAGCATTTT
TRBV7-8,TRBJ2-3,.,TRBD1,CASSSAREQGSADTQYF,TGTGCCAGCAGTTCAGCGAGGGAACAGGGGTCCGCAGATACGCAGTATTTT
TRBV2,TRBJ1-1,.,.,CASSVTTQNTEAFF,TGTGCCAGCAGTGTGACAACACAGAACACTGAAGCTTTCTTT
TRBV28,TRBJ2-7,few,.,CASLSAGTGTYEQYF,TGTGCCAGCTTGTCCGCCGGGACTGGGACCTACGAGCAGTACTTC
TRBV7-6,TRBJ2-5,.,.,CASKGGDATQYF,TGTGCCAGCAAAGGAGGGGACGCGACCCAGTACTTC
TRBV28,TRBJ2-7,once,TRBD2,CASTGGRNEQYF,TGTGCCAGCACTGGCGGGAGAAACGAGCAGTACTTC
TRBV7-3,TRBJ2-3,.,.,CASSLLQGVTDTQYF,TGTGCCAGCAGCCTCCTCCAAGGGGTCACAGATACGCAGTATTTT
TRBV5-4,TRBJ2-3,.,TRBD2,CASSLGGAGGRDTQYF,TGTGCCAGCAGCCTAGGTGGAGCGGGAGGGCGAGATACGCAGTATTTT
TRBV28,TRBJ2-3,.,TRBD2,CASVPGLGTDTQYF,TGTGCCAGCGTTCCGGGACTAGGTACAGATACGCAGTATTTT
TRBV6-4,TRBJ2-3,.,TRBD2,CASSAGTSGRGNTQYF,TGTGCCAGCAGTGCGGGGACTAGCGGGAGAGGAAATACGCAGTATTTT
TRBV6-1,TRBJ1-5,few,.,CASSEKVGNQPQHF,TGTGCCAGCAGTGAAAAGGTTGGCAATCAGCCCCAGCATTTT
TRBV18,TRBJ2-3,.,TRBD2,CASSSQGGGTDTQYF,TGTGCCAGCTCATCGCAGGGAGGGGGCACAGATACGCAGTATTTT
TRBV5-1,TRBJ2-1,few,TRBD2,CASSSLTSGKYNEQFF,TGCGCCAGCAGCAGCCTGACTAGCGGGAAGTACAATGAGCAGTTCTTC
TRBV5-1,TRBJ2-1,.,.,CASSPAGRLDEQFF,TGCGCCAGCAGCCCGGCGGGGCGGTTGGATGAGCAGTTCTTC